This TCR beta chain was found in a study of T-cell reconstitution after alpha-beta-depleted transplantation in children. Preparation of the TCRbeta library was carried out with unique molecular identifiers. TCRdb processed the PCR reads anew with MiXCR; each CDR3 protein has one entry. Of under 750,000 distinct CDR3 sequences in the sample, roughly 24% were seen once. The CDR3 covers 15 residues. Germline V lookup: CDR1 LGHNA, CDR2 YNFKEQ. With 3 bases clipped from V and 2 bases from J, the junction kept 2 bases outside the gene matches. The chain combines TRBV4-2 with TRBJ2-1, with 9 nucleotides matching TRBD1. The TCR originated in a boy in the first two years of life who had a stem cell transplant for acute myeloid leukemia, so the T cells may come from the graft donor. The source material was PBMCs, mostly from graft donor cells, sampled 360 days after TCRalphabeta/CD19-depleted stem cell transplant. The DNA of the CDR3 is TGTGCCAGCAGCCAGCGGACAGGGGCCTACAATGAGCAGTTCTTC. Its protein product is CASSQRTGAYNEQFF.